These 13 T cell receptor beta chains originate from one sample sequenced in a study of shared clonotypes between healthy human individuals. Measured with immunoSEQ multiplex PCR; TCRdb has only the in-frame clones, and not every one. There are about 2.4 million clones in the sample; 90% to 95% occur only once, and around 0.14% lies in the top ten. Sequencing was performed on naive CD4+ T cells sorted from blood. The subset here: CD45RA+ positively selected. These receptors were collected from a man aged 18-30 years in good health.

J is TRBJ2-1 and V is TRBV4-2; TRBD2 agrees at 8 bases. The CDR3 runs to 16 residues. V shed 2 bases, J shed 4 bases, and the junction held 7 bases outside the gene matches. The V gene's germline CDR1 is LGHNA and CDR2 YNFKEQ. The CDR3 DNA follows: TGTGCCAGCAGCCAAAGGGAGGTAGCGGGATACAATGAGCAGTTCTTC. Residues: CASSQREVAGYNEQFF.

V is TRBV30 and J is TRBJ1-6; 7 bases map to TRBD1. CDR1 and CDR2 (germline): GTSNPN, SVGIG (reference sequence). There are 17 residues in the CDR3. V lost 6 bases and J lost 7; bases outside the gene matches: 18. The DNA for the CDR3 is TGTGCCTGCTCAAGACAGGGACACGCTATGGGGAATTCACCCCTCCACTTT. Protein product: CACSRQGHAMGNSPLHF.

The genes are TRBV27 and TRBJ2-3; 7 bases are a match to TRBD1. The CDR3 runs 17 residues. After removal of 8 bases from V and 2 bases from J, the junction contained 16 bases not matched to a gene. Germline V gives CDR1 MNHEY, CDR2 SMNVEV (reference sequence). CDR3 in amino acids: CASRLSSTGRPTDTQYF. CDR3 nucleotide sequence: TGTGCCAGCCGTCTCTCCTCGACAGGGCGCCCCACAGATACGCAGTATTTT.

V and J are TRBV6-4 and TRBJ2-7; D not certain. The CDR3 spans 16 residues. The V end lost 2 bases, the J end lost 0 bases, and 14 bases lay between the germline ends. CDR1 MRHNA and CDR2 SNTAGT come from the germline V gene. In DNA, the CDR3 is TGTGCCAGCAGTGACCGGTGGCTCTCCTGCTCCTACGAGCAGTACTTC. The encoded protein is CASSDRWLSCSYEQYF.

This clone was detected only once. The rearrangement uses TRBV9 and TRBJ2-7; 8 bases align to TRBD2. This CDR3 has 15 residues. Germline V gene sequence: CDR1 SGDLS, CDR2 YYNGEE. With V trimmed by 0 bases and J by 2 bases, 4 bases remained unmatched. The CDR3 loop reads CASSVALAETYEQYF. In nucleotides, the CDR3 is TGTGCCAGCAGCGTAGCACTAGCGGAGACCTACGAGCAGTACTTC.

The V and J genes are TRBV5-5 and TRBJ2-7; D not certain. CDR1 and CDR2 from the germline V gene are SGHKS and YYEKEE (reference sequence). V shed 1 base and J shed 0 bases, with 8 bases lying between them. This CDR3 spans 14 amino acids. CDR3 sequence reads: CASSLRYGSYEQYF. The CDR3 DNA follows: TGTGCCAGCAGCTTGCGCTACGGCTCCTACGAGCAGTACTTC.

In DNA, the CDR3 is TGTGCCAGCAGTTTTGCCAGTTCCTATGGCTACACCTTC. Translated: CASSFASSYGYTF. This rearrangement joins TRBV6-5 to TRBJ1-2; D not certain. Trimming pared 4 bases from V and 4 bases from J, leaving 10 bases between. CDR3 length: 13 amino acids. The germline gives CDR1 MNHEY, CDR2 SVGAGI.

This chain uses TRBV7-3 with TRBJ2-5; TRBD1 agrees at 7 bases. Germline V gene lookup returns CDR1 SGHTA and CDR2 FQGTGA. The CDR3 extends over 13 amino acids. The V and J ends lost 5 bases and 5 bases, in that order; junction bases with no gene match: 5. The CDR3 reads CASSPGGPETQYF. The CDR3 nucleotides read TGTGCCAGCAGCCCAGGGGGACCGGAGACCCAGTACTTC.

There are a few counts of this clone. This chain joins TRBV29-1 and TRBJ1-1, with TRBD1 as a possible D gene (5 bases). Germline CDR1 and CDR2: SQVTM and ANQGSEA. CDR3 length: 12 amino acids. As DNA, the CDR3 is TGCCTCACGGCCCAGGGGAACACTGAAGCTTTCTTT. Amino acid sequence: CLTAQGNTEAFF. The whole variable domain, filled in from reference TRBV29-1 and TRBJ1-1, reads SAVISQKPSRDICQRGTSLTIQCQVDSQVTMMFWYRQQPGQSLTLIATANQGSEATYESGFVIDKFPISRPNLTFSTLTVSNMSPEDSSIYLCLTAQGNTEAFFGQGTRLTVV.

The chain combines TRBV15 with TRBJ2-3; 7 nucleotides align to TRBD2. The ends lost 0 bases at V and 6 bases at J; junction bases unmatched: 9. This CDR3 comprises 16 residues. Per the germline V gene, CDR1 is LNHNV and CDR2 is YYDKDF (reference sequence). CDR3 nucleotides: TGTGCCACCAGCAGAGATTTGCGGGAGCCCGCGGATACGCAGTATTTT. This translates into CATSRDLREPADTQYF.

The chain couples TRBV6-5 to TRBJ2-7; 10 nucleotides line up with TRBD2. V shed 6 bases and J 2 bases; nucleotides not matched to a gene: 4. Germline V gene data show CDR1 as MNHEY and CDR2 as SVGAGI. CDR3 length equals 14 residues. The CDR3 bases are TGTGCCAGCAGGAGGACTAGCGGAACCTACGAGCAGTACTTC. It specifies CASRRTSGTYEQYF.

The chain couples TRBV4-3 to TRBJ2-2; D unclear. The V gene's germline CDR1 is LGHNA and CDR2 YSLEER. The CDR3 length is 15 residues. Trimming took off 0 bases at V and 7 bases at J, with 12 bases between the two ends. The CDR3 DNA reads TGCGCCAGCAGCCAAGATAAAACTATGGGCGGGGAGCTGTTTTTT. Encoded protein: CASSQDKTMGGELFF.

V usage is TRBV5-6 and J usage is TRBJ1-1; unclear D gene. Per germline, CDR1 SGHDT and CDR2 YYEEEE. V was pared by 7 bases and J by 0 bases, with 13 bases between. CDR3 length: 14 amino acids. The DNA of the CDR3 is TGTGCCAGCGAATCTGCAGGAATGAACACTGAAGCTTTCTTT. Residues: CASESAGMNTEAFF.